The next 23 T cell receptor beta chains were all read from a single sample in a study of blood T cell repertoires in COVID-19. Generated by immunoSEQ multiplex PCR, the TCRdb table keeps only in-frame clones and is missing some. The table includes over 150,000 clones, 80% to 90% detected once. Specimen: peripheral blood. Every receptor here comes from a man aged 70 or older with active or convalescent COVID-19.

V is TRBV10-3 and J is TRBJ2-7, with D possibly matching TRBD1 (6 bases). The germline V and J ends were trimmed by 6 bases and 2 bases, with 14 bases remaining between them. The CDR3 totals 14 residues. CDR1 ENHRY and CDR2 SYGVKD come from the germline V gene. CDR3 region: CAIRRDRPPYEQYF. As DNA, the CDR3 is TGTGCCATCAGACGAGACAGGCCCCCCTACGAGCAGTACTTC.

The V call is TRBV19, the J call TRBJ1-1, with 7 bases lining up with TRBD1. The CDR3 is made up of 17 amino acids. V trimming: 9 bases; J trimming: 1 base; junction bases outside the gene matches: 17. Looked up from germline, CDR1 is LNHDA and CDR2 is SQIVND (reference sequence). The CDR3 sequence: CASQGSLGQPWNTEAFF. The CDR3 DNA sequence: TGTGCCAGCCAGGGGAGTCTGGGACAGCCCTGGAACACTGAAGCTTTCTTT.

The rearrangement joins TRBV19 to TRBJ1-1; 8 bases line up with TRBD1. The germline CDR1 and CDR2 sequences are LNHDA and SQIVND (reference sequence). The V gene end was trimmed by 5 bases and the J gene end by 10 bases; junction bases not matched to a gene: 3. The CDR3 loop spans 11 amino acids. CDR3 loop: CASSSGQGAFF. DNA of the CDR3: TGTGCCAGTAGTTCAGGACAGGGAGCTTTCTTT.

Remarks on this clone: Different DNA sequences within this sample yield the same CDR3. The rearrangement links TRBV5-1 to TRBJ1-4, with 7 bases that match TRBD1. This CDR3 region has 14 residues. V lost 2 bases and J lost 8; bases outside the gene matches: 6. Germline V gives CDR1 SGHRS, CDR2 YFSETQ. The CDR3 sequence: CASSLGPGGEKLFF. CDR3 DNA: TGCGCCAGCAGCTTAGGCCCAGGGGGAGAAAAACTGTTTTTT.

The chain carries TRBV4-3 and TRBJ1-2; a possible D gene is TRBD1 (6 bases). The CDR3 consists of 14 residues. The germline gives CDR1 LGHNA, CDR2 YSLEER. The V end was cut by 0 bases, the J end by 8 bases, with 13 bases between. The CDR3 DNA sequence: TGCGCCAGCAGCCAAGACCTACAGGGTGGCGGCTACACCTTC. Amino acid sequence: CASSQDLQGGGYTF.

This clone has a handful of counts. The CDR3 DNA is TGTGCCAGCAGTTATTTGGGACAGGATAAGGGCTACACCTTC. This gives the protein CASSYLGQDKGYTF. The chain uses TRBV2 and TRBJ1-2, with 8 bases lining up with TRBD1. Germline V lookup: CDR1 SNHLY, CDR2 FYNNEI. V was clipped by 5 bases and J by 8 bases; unmatched bases: 10. The CDR3 extends over 14 amino acids.

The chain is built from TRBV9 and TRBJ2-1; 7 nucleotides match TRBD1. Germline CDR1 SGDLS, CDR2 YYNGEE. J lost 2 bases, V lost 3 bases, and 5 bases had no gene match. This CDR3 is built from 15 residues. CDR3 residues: CASSDTGTAYNEQFF. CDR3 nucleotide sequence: TGTGCCAGCAGCGATACCGGGACAGCCTACAATGAGCAGTTCTTC.

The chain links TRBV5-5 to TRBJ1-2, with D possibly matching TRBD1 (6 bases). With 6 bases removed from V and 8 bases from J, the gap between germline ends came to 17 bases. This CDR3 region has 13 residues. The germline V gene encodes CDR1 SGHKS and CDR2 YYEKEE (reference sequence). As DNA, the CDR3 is TGTGCCAGCACCCCGAGGACAGCCCGCGGCTACACCTTC. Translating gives CASTPRTARGYTF.

DNA for the CDR3: TGCGCCAGCAGCCGTCAGGGGTTTAAGGACGGCTACACCTTC. It yields the protein CASSRQGFKDGYTF. V is TRBV5-1 and J is TRBJ1-2, with D possibly matching TRBD1 (6 bases). CDR1 is SGHRS and CDR2 is YFSETQ in the germline V gene. This CDR3 comprises 14 residues. Trimming shortened V by 4 bases and J by 8 bases, and 18 bases separated the two germline ends.

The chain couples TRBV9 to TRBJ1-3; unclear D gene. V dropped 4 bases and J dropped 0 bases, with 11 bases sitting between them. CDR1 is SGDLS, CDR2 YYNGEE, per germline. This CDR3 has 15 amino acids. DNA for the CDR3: TGTGCCAGCAGCACCCGGACTGGCTCTGGAAACACCATATATTTT. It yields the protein CASSTRTGSGNTIYF.

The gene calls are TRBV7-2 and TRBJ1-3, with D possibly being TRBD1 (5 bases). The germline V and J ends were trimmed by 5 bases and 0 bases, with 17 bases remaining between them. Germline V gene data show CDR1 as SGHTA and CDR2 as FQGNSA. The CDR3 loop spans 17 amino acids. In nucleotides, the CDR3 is TGTGCCAGCAGCGCCTTGTATTGGAGGGGCTCTGGAAACACCATATATTTT. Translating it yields CASSALYWRGSGNTIYF.

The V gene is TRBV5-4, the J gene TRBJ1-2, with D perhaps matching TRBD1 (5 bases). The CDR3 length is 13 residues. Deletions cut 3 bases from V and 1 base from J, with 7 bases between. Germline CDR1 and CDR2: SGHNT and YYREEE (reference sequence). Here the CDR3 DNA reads TGTGCCAGCAGCTCCCAGGGTAACTATGGCTACACCTTC. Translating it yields CASSSQGNYGYTF.

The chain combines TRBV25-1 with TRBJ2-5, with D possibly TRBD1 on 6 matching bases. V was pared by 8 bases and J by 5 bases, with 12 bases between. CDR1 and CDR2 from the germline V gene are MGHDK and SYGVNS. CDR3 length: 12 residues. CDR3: CASRQGQETQYF. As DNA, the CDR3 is TGTGCCAGCCGGCAGGGGCAGGAGACCCAGTACTTC.

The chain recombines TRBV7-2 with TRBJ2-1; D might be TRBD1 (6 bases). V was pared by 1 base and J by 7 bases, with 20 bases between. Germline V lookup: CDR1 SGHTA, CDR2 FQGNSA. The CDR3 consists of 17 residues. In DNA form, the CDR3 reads TGTGCCAGCAGCTTAGGAGGGGGAGCTGGCCGTGTGAATGAGCAGTTCTTC. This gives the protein CASSLGGGAGRVNEQFF.

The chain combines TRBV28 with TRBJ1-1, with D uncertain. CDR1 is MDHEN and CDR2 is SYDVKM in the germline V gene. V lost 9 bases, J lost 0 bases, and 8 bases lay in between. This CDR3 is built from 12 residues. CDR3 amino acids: CASRVLNTEAFF. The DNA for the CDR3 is TGTGCCAGTCGGGTCCTGAACACTGAAGCTTTCTTT.

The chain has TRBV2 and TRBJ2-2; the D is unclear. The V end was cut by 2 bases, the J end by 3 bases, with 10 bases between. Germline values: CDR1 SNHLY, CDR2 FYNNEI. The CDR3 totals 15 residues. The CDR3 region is CASSEKRLDTGELFF. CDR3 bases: TGTGCCAGCAGTGAAAAGCGACTCGACACCGGGGAGCTGTTTTTT.

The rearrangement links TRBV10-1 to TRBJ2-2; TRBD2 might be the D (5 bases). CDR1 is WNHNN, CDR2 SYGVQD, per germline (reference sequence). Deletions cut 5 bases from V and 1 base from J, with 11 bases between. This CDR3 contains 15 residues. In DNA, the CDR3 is TGCGCCAGCAGTCGCTTTCGGGAGAACACCGGGGAGCTGTTTTTT. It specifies CASSRFRENTGELFF.

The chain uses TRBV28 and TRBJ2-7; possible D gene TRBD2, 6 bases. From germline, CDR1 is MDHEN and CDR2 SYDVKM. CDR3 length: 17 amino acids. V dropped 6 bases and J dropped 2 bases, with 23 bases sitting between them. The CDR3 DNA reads TGTGCCAGCAGCTCTTTTACCGGGACTCATTATACCTACGAGCAGTACTTC. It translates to CASSSFTGTHYTYEQYF.

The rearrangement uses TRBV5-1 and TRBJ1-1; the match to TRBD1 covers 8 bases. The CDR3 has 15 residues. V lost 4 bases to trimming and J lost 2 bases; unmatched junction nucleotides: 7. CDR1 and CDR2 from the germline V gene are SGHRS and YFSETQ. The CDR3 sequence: CASSLNRGGNTEAFF. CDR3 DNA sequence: TGCGCCAGCAGCCTGAACAGGGGGGGAAACACTGAAGCTTTCTTT.

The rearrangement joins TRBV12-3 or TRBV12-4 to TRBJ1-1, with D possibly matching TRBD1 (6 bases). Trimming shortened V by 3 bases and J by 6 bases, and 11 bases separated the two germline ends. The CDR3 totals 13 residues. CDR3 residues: CASSFRRGSEAFF. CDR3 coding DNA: TGTGCCAGCAGTTTCCGCAGGGGTTCTGAAGCTTTCTTT.

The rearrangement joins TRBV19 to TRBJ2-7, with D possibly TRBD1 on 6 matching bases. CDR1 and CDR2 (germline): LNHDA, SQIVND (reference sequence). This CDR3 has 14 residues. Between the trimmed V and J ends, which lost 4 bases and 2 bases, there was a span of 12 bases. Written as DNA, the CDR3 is TGTGCCAGTAGTACGCGACAGGTACCCTACGAGCAGTACTTC. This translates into CASSTRQVPYEQYF.

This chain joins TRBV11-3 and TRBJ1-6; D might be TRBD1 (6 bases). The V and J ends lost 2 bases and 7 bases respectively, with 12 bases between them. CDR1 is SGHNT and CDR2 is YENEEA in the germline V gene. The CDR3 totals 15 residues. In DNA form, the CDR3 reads TGTGCCAGCAGCTTACACGGCAGGGGAAATTCACCCCTCCACTTT. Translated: CASSLHGRGNSPLHF.

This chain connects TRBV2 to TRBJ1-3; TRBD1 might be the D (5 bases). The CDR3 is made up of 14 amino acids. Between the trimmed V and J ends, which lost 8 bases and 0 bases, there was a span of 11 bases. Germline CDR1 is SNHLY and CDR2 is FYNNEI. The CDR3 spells CASRDRASGNTIYF. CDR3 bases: TGTGCCAGCCGCGACAGAGCCTCTGGAAACACCATATATTTT.